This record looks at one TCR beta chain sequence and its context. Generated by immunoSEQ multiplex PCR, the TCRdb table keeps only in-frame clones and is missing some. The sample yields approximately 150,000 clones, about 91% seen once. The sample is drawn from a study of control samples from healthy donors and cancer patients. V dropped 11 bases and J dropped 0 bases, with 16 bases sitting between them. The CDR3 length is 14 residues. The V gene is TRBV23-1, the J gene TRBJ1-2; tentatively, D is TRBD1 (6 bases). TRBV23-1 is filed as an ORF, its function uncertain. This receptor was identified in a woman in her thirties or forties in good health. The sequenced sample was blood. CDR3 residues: CAGTSYDTNYGYTF. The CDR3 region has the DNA TGCGCCGGGACATCTTACGATACTAACTATGGCTACACCTTC.